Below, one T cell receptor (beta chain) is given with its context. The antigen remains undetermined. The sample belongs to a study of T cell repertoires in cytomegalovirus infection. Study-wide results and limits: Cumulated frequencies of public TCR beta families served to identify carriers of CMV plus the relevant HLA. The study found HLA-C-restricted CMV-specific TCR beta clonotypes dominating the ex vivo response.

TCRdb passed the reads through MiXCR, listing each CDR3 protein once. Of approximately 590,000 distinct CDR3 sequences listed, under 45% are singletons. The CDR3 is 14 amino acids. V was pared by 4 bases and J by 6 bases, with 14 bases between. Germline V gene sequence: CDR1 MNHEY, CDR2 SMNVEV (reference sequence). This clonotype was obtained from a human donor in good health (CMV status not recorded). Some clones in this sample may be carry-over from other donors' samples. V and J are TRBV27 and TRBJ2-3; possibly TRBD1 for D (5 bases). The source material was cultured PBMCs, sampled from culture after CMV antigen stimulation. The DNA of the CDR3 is TGTGCCAGCAGTTCCCTTTTGTCAGGGGATACGCAGTATTTT. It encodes CASSSLLSGDTQYF.